Listed below are T cell receptor beta chains from one sample, sequenced in a study of blood T cell repertoires in COVID-19. Profiling relied on immunoSEQ multiplex PCR, and the TCRdb table lists in-frame clones only, not all of them. The sample shows about 98,000 clones, 70% to 90% of them seen only once. The sequenced sample consisted of peripheral blood. The source of these receptors is a man between 65 and 85 years old with acute or convalescent COVID-19. Each CDR3 is given with its conserved first and last residue. Clone size is given for some rows only: seen once, a few or many times, or a class if the clone is expanded.

once,TRBJ2-1,TRBV9,CASSVGELAIYNEQFF
.,TRBJ1-6,TRBV19,CASSTTGGYNSPLHF
few,TRBJ1-1,TRBV27,CASSSNPGQRNTEAFF
.,TRBJ1-1,TRBV28,CASSYGQGDTEAFF
.,TRBJ2-3,TRBV5-1,CASSLVPQNTDTQYF
.,TRBJ1-5,TRBV6-6,CASGDWGNQPQHF
.,TRBJ1-6,TRBV12-3/TRBV12-4,CASSLELYSPLHF
.,TRBJ2-5,TRBV11-2,CASSPRGTSGETQYF
few,TRBJ1-1,TRBV28,CASSLTGSPEAFF
.,TRBJ1-3,TRBV5-1,CASSLGWEDSGNTIYF
.,TRBJ1-3,TRBV7-2,CASSLSPGDSGNTIYF
.,TRBJ2-7,TRBV28,CASSLLAGGSYEQYF
.,TRBJ2-1,TRBV5-1,CASSWGQAYNEQFF
.,TRBJ1-2,TRBV19,CASSIGVAGYGYTF
.,TRBJ2-3,TRBV5-1,CASRRDTDTQYF
.,TRBJ1-1,TRBV19,CASRPHSGTGNTEAFF
.,TRBJ1-6,TRBV5-1,CASSYSGQGTSPLHF
.,TRBJ2-7,TRBV4-2,CASSLRTVAGGLYEQYF
.,TRBJ2-5,TRBV4-1,CASSPLGGGRETQYF
.,TRBJ2-7,TRBV23-1,CASSQPHRDLRNEQYF
.,TRBJ2-2,TRBV19,CASSALGGGELFF
.,TRBJ1-2,TRBV9,CASSVADGGLANYGYTF
once,TRBJ1-3,TRBV5-1,CASSSRGTGLSGNTIYF
.,TRBJ2-7,TRBV9,CASSEGAGGTYEQYF
.,TRBJ1-4,TRBV30,CAFKGDRDVSGEKLFF
.,TRBJ1-1,TRBV5-1,CASSSQGLSWGTEAFF